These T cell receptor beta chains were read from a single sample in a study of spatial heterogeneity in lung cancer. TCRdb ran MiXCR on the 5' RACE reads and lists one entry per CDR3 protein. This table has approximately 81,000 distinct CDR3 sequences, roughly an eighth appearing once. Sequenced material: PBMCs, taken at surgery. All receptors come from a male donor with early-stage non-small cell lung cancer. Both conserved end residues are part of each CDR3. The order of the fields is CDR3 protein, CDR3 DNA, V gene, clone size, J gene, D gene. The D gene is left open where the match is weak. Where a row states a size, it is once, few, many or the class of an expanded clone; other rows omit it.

CDR3: CASSLALRATEAFF; DNA: TGTGCCAGCAGCTTAGCTCTCAGGGCGACTGAAGCTTTCTTT; V: TRBV11-2; size: .; J: TRBJ1-1; D: .
CDR3: CASSLPAGSYEQYF; DNA: TGTGCCAGCAGCTTACCAGCGGGCTCCTACGAGCAGTACTTC; V: TRBV7-2; size: .; J: TRBJ2-7; D: .
CDR3: CASSLHTGSNQPQHF; DNA: TGTGCCAGCAGCCTTCATACAGGGAGCAATCAGCCCCAGCATTTT; V: TRBV3-1; size: .; J: TRBJ1-5; D: .
CDR3: CSALNRDSVSYEQYF; DNA: TGCAGTGCTTTAAATCGGGACAGCGTAAGCTACGAGCAGTACTTC; V: TRBV20-1; size: few; J: TRBJ2-7; D: TRBD1
CDR3: CASSQVTGLAVYEQYF; DNA: TGTGCCAGCAGCCAAGTAACGGGACTAGCGGTCTACGAGCAGTACTTC; V: TRBV4-2; size: .; J: TRBJ2-7; D: TRBD2
CDR3: CASSPYGSTDTQYF; DNA: TGTGCCAGCAGCCCGTACGGGAGCACAGATACGCAGTATTTT; V: TRBV5-6; size: few; J: TRBJ2-3; D: .
CDR3: CAWAGGGTEAFF; DNA: TGTGCCTGGGCAGGGGGAGGCACTGAAGCTTTCTTT; V: TRBV30; size: .; J: TRBJ1-1; D: TRBD1
CDR3: CASSPYGDSNTEAFF; DNA: TGCGCCAGCAGCCCGTACGGGGATTCGAACACTGAAGCTTTCTTT; V: TRBV5-1; size: .; J: TRBJ1-1; D: .
CDR3: CASSLEASGYTGELFF; DNA: TGTGCCAGCAGCTTGGAGGCTAGCGGTTACACCGGGGAGCTGTTTTTT; V: TRBV5-4; size: few; J: TRBJ2-2; D: TRBD2
CDR3: CSVGDRGNQPQHF; DNA: TGCAGCGTTGGGGACAGGGGCAATCAGCCCCAGCATTTT; V: TRBV29-1; size: .; J: TRBJ1-5; D: TRBD1
CDR3: CSAPRLAGGTLGEQFF; DNA: TGCAGTGCCCCTCGACTAGCGGGAGGGACATTGGGTGAGCAGTTCTTC; V: TRBV20-1; size: .; J: TRBJ2-1; D: TRBD2
CDR3: CAWSALRTGSTEAFF; DNA: TGTGCCTGGAGTGCCCTCAGGACAGGGAGCACTGAAGCTTTCTTT; V: TRBV30; size: .; J: TRBJ1-1; D: TRBD1
CDR3: CASSLPEGANVLTF; DNA: TGTGCCAGCAGTCTCCCCGAAGGGGCCAACGTCCTGACTTTC; V: TRBV6-2/TRBV6-3; size: .; J: TRBJ2-6; D: .
CDR3: CASSQSGAGHTEAFF; DNA: TGTGCCAGCAGCCAGAGCGGCGCAGGGCACACTGAAGCTTTCTTT; V: TRBV3-1; size: many; J: TRBJ1-1; D: .
CDR3: CSVEDSGGTEAFF; DNA: TGCAGCGTTGAAGATTCCGGGGGCACTGAAGCTTTCTTT; V: TRBV29-1; size: few; J: TRBJ1-1; D: .
CDR3: CASSLAEGSGANVLTF; DNA: TGCGCCAGCAGCTTGGCGGAGGGATCCGGGGCCAACGTCCTGACTTTC; V: TRBV5-1; size: .; J: TRBJ2-6; D: .
CDR3: CASSFVVQFNTGELFF; DNA: TGCGCCAGCAGCTTCGTGGTACAGTTTAACACCGGGGAGCTGTTTTTT; V: TRBV5-1; size: .; J: TRBJ2-2; D: .
CDR3: CASSIVGTHSNQPQHF; DNA: TGTGCCAGTAGTATAGTCGGGACTCATAGCAATCAGCCCCAGCATTTT; V: TRBV19; size: few; J: TRBJ1-5; D: .